The rows below give T cell receptor beta chains drawn from one sample of a study of control samples from healthy donors and cancer patients. Sequenced by immunoSEQ multiplex PCR; TCRdb stores in-frame clones only, minus some. The sample lists approximately 70,000 clones; over 75% were seen once. Input material: blood. All receptors come from a woman in her forties or fifties in good health. CDR3s include the opening cysteine and the closing phenylalanine or tryptophan. Each record gives: V gene, J gene, D gene, clone size, CDR3 length, CDR3 DNA, CDR3 protein. The D gene is left open where the match is weak. The listing skips clone size in some rows; elsewhere it reads once, few, many or a size class.

>TRBV11-2|TRBJ2-2|TRBD1|NA|14
TGTGCCAGCAGCACGGACAGGGCGAGCGGGGAGCTGTTTTTT
CASSTDRASGELFF
>TRBV5-4|TRBJ1-1|NA|NA|14
TGTGCCAGCAGCTGGAGGGGGAGTGAGACTGAAGCTTTCTTT
CASSWRGSETEAFF
>TRBV11-2|TRBJ2-1|NA|NA|14
TGTGCCAGCAGCCCTATAAAGGGCTACAATGAGCAGTTCTTC
CASSPIKGYNEQFF
>TRBV11-1|TRBJ2-1|NA|once|13
TGTGCCAGCGTAAAAGGGGGAGGCTATGAGCAGTTCTTC
CASVKGGGYEQFF
>TRBV7-9|TRBJ1-1|TRBD1|NA|14
TGTGCCAGCAGCGCGAGACAGGGTATGACTGAAGCTTTCTTT
CASSARQGMTEAFF
>TRBV24-1|TRBJ2-5|NA|NA|14
TGTGCCACCAGTGATTCCAGGGGGGGGGAGACCCAGTACTTC
CATSDSRGGETQYF
>TRBV3-1/TRBV3-2|TRBJ1-4|NA|NA|14
TGTGCCAGCAGCCAATTACGTGGGAATGAAAAACTGTTTTTT
CASSQLRGNEKLFF
>TRBV23-1|TRBJ2-3|NA|NA|13
TGCGCCAGCAGTCATCACGTCACAGATACGCAGTATTTT
CASSHHVTDTQYF
>TRBV11-2|TRBJ2-6|NA|NA|14
TGTGCCAGCAGCCCAGGTACCGGGGCCAACGTCCTGACTTTC
CASSPGTGANVLTF
>TRBV19|TRBJ1-4|TRBD1|NA|15
TGTGCCACCCGGGACAGGGGGACGCGGGGTGAAAAACTGTTTTTT
CATRDRGTRGEKLFF
>TRBV12-3/TRBV12-4|TRBJ2-7|NA|NA|12
TGTGCCAGCAGTTTAGTCGGGGAGCCACAGTACTTC
CASSLVGEPQYF
>TRBV3-1/TRBV3-2|TRBJ1-5|TRBD1|NA|15
TGTGCCAGCAGCCGAGACAGGGGCGTTCATCAGCCCCAGCATTTT
CASSRDRGVHQPQHF
>TRBV10-3|TRBJ1-1|TRBD1|NA|13
TGTGCCATCGTTCCTAATCAGGGGGCGGTAGCTTTCTTT
CAIVPNQGAVAFF
>TRBV4-2|TRBJ2-5|TRBD2|NA|18
TGTGCCAGCAGCCAAGAGCTGGGACTAGCGGATTTTCAAGAGACCCAGTACTTC
CASSQELGLADFQETQYF
>TRBV3-1/TRBV3-2|TRBJ1-6|TRBD1|NA|19
TGTGCCAGCAGCCAAGGGATCCAGGGACAGGGGCCCTATAATTCACCCCTCCACTTT
CASSQGIQGQGPYNSPLHF
>TRBV10-2|TRBJ2-7|NA|once|14
TGCGCCAGCACCCCGGGGTCCAGTTCGCGAGAGCAGTACTTC
CASTPGSSSREQYF
>TRBV5-1|TRBJ1-1|NA|NA|14
TGCGCCAGCAGCTTGGGGTGGAAGAACACTGAAGCTTTCTTT
CASSLGWKNTEAFF
>TRBV27|TRBJ2-7|TRBD1|once|15
TGTGCCAGCAGTTCCACCGGGACAGGCGGCTACGAGCAGTACTTC
CASSSTGTGGYEQYF
>TRBV4-2|TRBJ2-7|TRBD2|NA|13
TGTGCCAGCAGCGCGGGACTAGCAATCGAGCAGTACTTC
CASSAGLAIEQYF
>TRBV4-1|TRBJ1-4|NA|NA|13
TGCGCCAGCAGCCAAGTTCCCCGGGAAAAACTGTTTTTT
CASSQVPREKLFF
>TRBV30|TRBJ2-1|NA|few|21
TGTGCCTGGAGTGTAAACACGGGGCGGGACGATATACCAGTCTCCTACAATGAGCAGTTCTTC
CAWSVNTGRDDIPVSYNEQFF
>TRBV19|TRBJ2-7|NA|NA|13
TGTGCCAGTAGTACTAGCGTTTCCTACGAGCAGTACTTC
CASSTSVSYEQYF
>TRBV29-1|TRBJ1-5|NA|NA|13
TGCAGCGTTGGGGGGTCCAGCAATCAGCCCCAGCATTTT
CSVGGSSNQPQHF
>TRBV30|TRBJ1-4|TRBD1|NA|13
TGTGCCTGGGAGACAGGGTCTAATGAAAAACTGTTTTTT
CAWETGSNEKLFF
>TRBV2|TRBJ2-7|NA|once|12
TGTGCCAGCACCCGCAGCCTCTACGAGCAGTACTTC
CASTRSLYEQYF
>TRBV10-1|TRBJ2-3|NA|NA|12
TGCGCCAGCAGTGGATCGGGAGATACGCAGTATTTT
CASSGSGDTQYF
>TRBV28|TRBJ2-1|TRBD2|NA|14
TGTGCCAGCAGTTCCCCGGCGGGAGCCAATGAGCAGTTCTTC
CASSSPAGANEQFF
>TRBV5-1|TRBJ1-2|TRBD1|NA|15
TGCGCCAGCAGCTTCCAGGGACAGTTTAACTATGGCTACACCTTC
CASSFQGQFNYGYTF
>TRBV6-1|TRBJ1-2|NA|NA|15
TGTGCCAGCAGTGAAGGGGGAGGGGGGAACTATGGCTACACCTTC
CASSEGGGGNYGYTF
>TRBV11-3|TRBJ2-1|TRBD2|NA|14
TGTGCCAGCAGCTTAGGGCTAGCGGGAGTCGAGCAGTTCTTC
CASSLGLAGVEQFF
>TRBV13|TRBJ2-7|NA|once|16
TGTGCCAGCAGCTTATATCAGGGGACCAAATCCTACGAGCAGTACTTC
CASSLYQGTKSYEQYF
>TRBV4-2|TRBJ2-1|NA|NA|15
TGTGCCAGCAGCCAATTACAGGGTGAGTGGAATGAGCAGTTCTTC
CASSQLQGEWNEQFF
>TRBV21-1|TRBJ2-7|NA|NA|16
TGTGCCAGCAGCAGGCGCGGGAAGGGACCCCTCTACGAGCAGTACTTC
CASSRRGKGPLYEQYF
>TRBV21-1|TRBJ2-4|NA|few|14
TGTGCCAGCAGCAAAAGTCAGGGGAAAAACATTCAGTACTTC
CASSKSQGKNIQYF
>TRBV28|TRBJ2-5|TRBD2|NA|15
TGTGCCAGCAACGGTAGCGGGGGCGGGGGGGAGACCCAGTACTTC
CASNGSGGGGETQYF
>TRBV4-1|TRBJ2-1|TRBD1|NA|15
TGCGCCAGCAGCACCGGGACAGGGAAATACAATGAGCAGTTCTTC
CASSTGTGKYNEQFF
>TRBV5-1|TRBJ2-1|TRBD2|NA|14
TGCGCCAGCAGCTCCGTAGCGGGAATCGATGAGCAGTTCTTC
CASSSVAGIDEQFF
>TRBV6-5|TRBJ1-2|TRBD1|NA|15
TGTGCCAGCACTACACCGGGACAGGGGCCCTATGGCTACACCTTC
CASTTPGQGPYGYTF
>TRBV7-9|TRBJ1-4|NA|few|14
TGTGCCAGCAGTCGTCGGGGGGCGCATCAAAAACTGTTTTTT
CASSRRGAHQKLFF
>TRBV4-1|TRBJ1-2|NA|NA|15
TGCGCCAGCAGCCAAGACTGGGACGCCGCCTATGGCTACACCTTC
CASSQDWDAAYGYTF
>TRBV29-1|TRBJ2-7|NA|NA|12
TGCAGCGTGGGGTTTGGCCCCTACGAGCAGTACTTC
CSVGFGPYEQYF
>TRBV6-5|TRBJ2-3|NA|NA|14
TGTGCCAGCATCAACCGGGAGTTCACAGATACGCAGTATTTT
CASINREFTDTQYF
>TRBV7-8|TRBJ1-6|TRBD1|NA|19
TGTGCCAGCAGCCCTTTCACGATACAGGGGAGCCGCTATAATTCACCCCTCCACTTT
CASSPFTIQGSRYNSPLHF
>TRBV5-1|TRBJ2-1|NA|NA|14
TGCGCCAGCAGCGAGGGAGCCCGTTACAATGAGCAGTTCTTC
CASSEGARYNEQFF
>TRBV3-1/TRBV3-2|TRBJ1-2|TRBD1|NA|14
TGTGCCAGCAGCCATTCGACAGGGATCTATGGCTACACCTTC
CASSHSTGIYGYTF
>TRBV3-1/TRBV3-2|TRBJ2-7|TRBD2|NA|14
TGTGCCAGCAGCGGACTAGCGGGCACCTACGAGCAGTACTTC
CASSGLAGTYEQYF
>TRBV10-2|TRBJ2-1|NA|NA|14
TGCGCCAGCAGTGGAAGGACCTCCTACAATGAGCAGTTCTTC
CASSGRTSYNEQFF